The rows below give T cell receptor beta chains drawn from one sample of a study of OX40 agonist ivuxolimab in advanced cancers. Sequencing was performed with immunoSEQ multiplex PCR; in TCRdb, only in-frame clones are kept and a portion is missing. The data show roughly 27,000 clones, roughly 85% seen once. Sequencing was performed on CD4+ or CD8+ T cells sorted from blood, taken in a trial of the OX40 agonist ivuxolimab. Receptor source: an adult with an advanced solid tumor such as melanoma, head and neck, liver or kidney cancer. The CDR3 runs from the conserved cysteine through the conserved F or W. A D gene is named only where the DNA matches it firmly. Size is omitted from some rows. Given values are once, few, many or a class for expanded clones.

V gene,clone size,J gene,D gene,CDR3 DNA,CDR3 protein
TRBV4-1,NA,TRBJ1-5,NA,TGCGCCAGCAGCCAAGGGGCGGCAGGCCTAGATCAGCCCCAGCATTTT,CASSQGAAGLDQPQHF
TRBV9,NA,TRBJ1-3,NA,TGTGCCAGCAGCCCCGGACAGAGCTCTGGAAACACCATATATTTT,CASSPGQSSGNTIYF
TRBV6-5,NA,TRBJ2-7,TRBD1,TGTGCCAGCAGTACAGGGACAGGATATACCTACGAGCAGTACTTC,CASSTGTGYTYEQYF
TRBV2,few,TRBJ2-3,NA,TGTGCCAGCAGTGAAGGGACAGTCACAGATACGCAGTATTTT,CASSEGTVTDTQYF
TRBV7-6,NA,TRBJ1-4,NA,TGTGCCAGCAGGGGAGGCGAAAAACTGTTTTTT,CASRGGEKLFF
TRBV28,NA,TRBJ2-2,NA,TGTGCCAGCCGGTCCGGGGAGCTGTTTTTT,CASRSGELFF
TRBV25-1,medium-sized,TRBJ2-7,NA,TGTGCCAGCAGTGTGAGCTCCTACGAGCAGTACTTC,CASSVSSYEQYF
TRBV5-4,NA,TRBJ2-7,NA,TGTGCCAGCATCGACTCGGCCGGTCCGAGGGAGCAGTACTTC,CASIDSAGPREQYF
TRBV28,NA,TRBJ1-3,TRBD1,TGTGCCAGCAGACCACGACAGGGTCGGAGTGGAAACACCATATATTTT,CASRPRQGRSGNTIYF
TRBV9,once,TRBJ1-2,NA,TGTGCCAGCAGCGTACGGTGGCATGCGGGGGGCTACACCTTC,CASSVRWHAGGYTF
TRBV11-2,NA,TRBJ2-7,NA,TGTGCCAGCAGCCCTCCCGGGACGGACCCCTACGAGCAGTACTTC,CASSPPGTDPYEQYF
TRBV7-9,NA,TRBJ2-1,NA,TGTGCCAGCACCCTGGGGGGTTTTCGGTACAATGAGCAGTTCTTC,CASTLGGFRYNEQFF
TRBV7-9,NA,TRBJ2-1,TRBD1,TGTGCCAGCAGCTTAGGACAGGGTTTGGAAGAGCAGTTCTTC,CASSLGQGLEEQFF
TRBV7-9,NA,TRBJ2-7,NA,TGTGCCAGCAGCTCTCGGGACACGCTCCTCGAGCAGTACTTC,CASSSRDTLLEQYF
TRBV6-1,once,TRBJ2-7,TRBD2,TGTGCCAGCACTCATAGCGGGGGAATTTACGAGCAGTACTTC,CASTHSGGIYEQYF
TRBV4-1,NA,TRBJ2-3,NA,TGCGCCAGCAGCCAATCCTCGGGTCCGTCGGGTGGTACGCAGTATTTT,CASSQSSGPSGGTQYF
TRBV28,few,TRBJ2-1,NA,TGTGCCAGCAGTTTTCTCGAGACAGCGAACAATGAGCAGTTCTTC,CASSFLETANNEQFF
TRBV6-5,NA,TRBJ2-2,TRBD2,TGTGCCAGCAGTTACGAGTCTAGCGGGGTGTTCGGGGAGCTGTTTTTT,CASSYESSGVFGELFF
TRBV11-2,NA,TRBJ2-7,NA,TGTGCCAGCAGCTTAGGAGTGGGCGCCTACGAGCAGTACTTC,CASSLGVGAYEQYF
TRBV11-3,NA,TRBJ2-7,NA,TGTGCCAGCAGCTTAGGAACCTACGAGCAGTACTTC,CASSLGTYEQYF
TRBV7-2,NA,TRBJ2-7,NA,TGTGCCAGCAGCCGCGACATTTACGAGCAGTACTTC,CASSRDIYEQYF
TRBV4-1,NA,TRBJ2-2,TRBD1,TGCGCCAGCAGCCGCCACAGGGGGTCCGGGGAGCTGTTTTTT,CASSRHRGSGELFF
TRBV7-9,NA,TRBJ1-1,NA,TGTGCCAGCAACTCTGGGCGAGGGTGGACTGAAGCTTTCTTT,CASNSGRGWTEAFF
TRBV4-2,NA,TRBJ2-1,NA,TGTGCCAGCAGCCTCGACAGGTGGGCTAGCGGACGCAGTGAGCAGTTCTTC,CASSLDRWASGRSEQFF
TRBV7-6,NA,TRBJ2-1,TRBD1,TGTGCCAGCAGCGGCAACAGGGGTTACAATGAGCAGTTCTTC,CASSGNRGYNEQFF
TRBV2,NA,TRBJ2-1,TRBD1,TGTGCCAGCAGGGGGACAGGGGCGAATGAGCAGTTCTTC,CASRGTGANEQFF